A single sample is the source of the 11 T cell receptor beta chains below, sequenced in a study of T-cell reconstitution after alpha-beta-depleted transplantation in children. Preparation of the TCRbeta library was carried out with unique molecular identifiers. A single record per CDR3 protein comes from TCRdb applying MiXCR to the PCR reads. The repertoire has 210,000 or so distinct CDR3 sequences, roughly a tenth of them found once; the top ten carry roughly 27%. The sample was PBMCs, taken before TCRalphabeta/CD19-depleted stem cell transplant. The receptor source for this set is a child under three years old with acute myeloid leukemia, due to receive a stem cell transplant.

This clonotype was seen many times. The chain employs TRBV7-9 and TRBJ2-3, with a weak D call TRBD1 (6 bases). From germline, CDR1 is SEHNR and CDR2 FQNEAQ (reference sequence). The CDR3 is 14 amino acids. With 1 base removed from V and 5 bases from J, the gap between germline ends came to 10 bases. The CDR3 DNA reads as TGTGCCAGCAGCTTAGATACAGGGAGAGATACGCAGTATTTT. Amino acid sequence: CASSLDTGRDTQYF.

The V call is TRBV12-3 or TRBV12-4, the J call TRBJ2-4, with D unclear. This CDR3 contains 15 residues. Trimming pared 5 bases from V and 0 bases from J, leaving 11 bases between. CDR3 sequence reads: CASSPRILAKNIQYF. DNA for the CDR3: TGTGCCAGCAGTCCCAGAATACTAGCCAAAAACATTCAGTACTTC.

Many counts were recorded for this clonotype. V usage is TRBV18 and J usage is TRBJ1-4; D might be TRBD1 (5 bases). Trimming left V 3 bases short and J 8 bases short, with 13 bases between. Germline V gives CDR1 KGHSH, CDR2 LQKENI. The CDR3 is 14 amino acids. CDR3 sequence: CASSPGTSGEKLFF. The CDR3 nucleotides are TGTGCCAGCTCACCGGGGACCTCGGGGGAAAAACTGTTTTTT.

This clonotype was picked up many times. This rearrangement joins TRBV10-1 to TRBJ1-5, with D uncertain. Germline-derived CDR1 and CDR2 are WNHNN and SYGVQD (reference sequence). This CDR3 spans 14 amino acids. The V end lost 4 bases, the J end lost 3 bases, and 10 bases lay between the germline ends. CDR3 sequence reads: CASSVGSPNQPQHF. The CDR3 region has the DNA TGCGCCAGCAGTGTGGGCAGTCCCAATCAGCCCCAGCATTTT.

In this sample, this clonotype turned up many times. V is TRBV27 and J is TRBJ2-7, with D uncertain. The CDR3 has 9 amino acids. V lost 3 bases to trimming and J lost 6 bases, with 0 bases between them. CDR1 is MNHEY, CDR2 SMNVEV, per germline (reference sequence). CDR3 DNA sequence: TGTGCCAGCAGTTTCGAGCAGTACTTC. Protein: CASSFEQYF.

Many counts were recorded for this clonotype. The V gene is TRBV10-3, the J gene TRBJ1-4; D call uncertain. Trimming pared 2 bases from V and 8 bases from J, leaving 6 bases between. The CDR3 has 12 amino acids. The germline V gene encodes CDR1 ENHRY and CDR2 SYGVKD. The DNA of the CDR3 is TGTGCCATCAGTGAGGGGGAGGAAAAACTGTTTTTT. Its protein product is CAISEGEEKLFF.

The chain links TRBV25-1 to TRBJ1-2; the match to TRBD1 covers 9 bases. The trim removed 2 bases at V and 8 bases at J, leaving 9 bases unmatched. This CDR3 region has 15 residues. The germline gives CDR1 MGHDK, CDR2 SYGVNS. CDR3 loop: CASSEGRGDRAGYTF. As DNA, the CDR3 is TGTGCCAGCAGTGAAGGGCGCGGGGACAGGGCCGGCTACACCTTC.

The chain carries TRBV3-1 and TRBJ2-1; 12 nucleotides match TRBD2. The CDR3 has 17 residues. The J segment lost 3 bases and the V segment lost 8 bases, leaving 11 bases of the junction unmatched. Germline-derived CDR1 and CDR2 are LGHDT and YNNKEL (reference sequence). The CDR3 DNA is TGTGCCAGCTCCCAAGAGGGACTAGCGGGCCGCTACAATGAGCAGTTCTTC. Translation gives CASSQEGLAGRYNEQFF.

There are many counts of this clonotype. The chain carries TRBV9 and TRBJ1-1; D might be TRBD1 (6 bases). V shed 0 bases and J shed 11 bases, with 14 bases lying between them. This CDR3 has 13 residues. CDR1 is SGDLS and CDR2 is YYNGEE in the germline V gene. The CDR3 reads CASSVGPSGDAFF. CDR3 in DNA: TGTGCCAGCAGCGTAGGTCCCTCAGGGGACGCTTTCTTT.

This clonotype was counted many times. V usage is TRBV7-6 and J usage is TRBJ1-1; TRBD1 might be the D (5 bases). Germline V gene data show CDR1 as SGHVS and CDR2 as FNYEAQ. This CDR3 is 18 amino acids long. Trimming took 0 bases from V and 1 from J, leaving 18 bases between them. The CDR3 bases are TGTGCCAGCAGCTTAGCGATTATGGCGGGGGGGGAGAACACTGAAGCTTTCTTT. Protein product: CASSLAIMAGGENTEAFF.

The chain recombines TRBV10-3 with TRBJ2-3; D gene unclear. The CDR3 covers 14 residues. V lost 5 bases and J 3 bases, leaving 12 bases between the germline ends. Per germline, CDR1 ENHRY and CDR2 SYGVKD. The CDR3 bases are TGTGCCATCAGTCGTGAGCTATCGACAGATACGCAGTATTTT. Translated, it gives CAISRELSTDTQYF.